Listed here are 21 T cell receptor beta chains from one sample, sequenced in a study of blood T cells in healthy people across ages. Primed by a sample-barcoded 5' primer and a J-beta primer mix, a second PCR proceeded for 7 to 11 cycles. TCRdb passed the 5' RACE reads through MiXCR, listing each CDR3 protein once. Of about 690,000 distinct CDR3 sequences in the sample, approximately 40% were seen once. Sequencing was performed on blood. These receptors came from a man older than 75 in good health.

A few counts support this clonotype. The chain carries TRBV9 and TRBJ2-2; 9 bases line up with TRBD1. The CDR3 sequence is 15 residues long. Germline assignment: CDR1 SGDLS and CDR2 YYNGEE. The junction had 5 bases not matched to a gene; V was cut back by 1 base and J by 7 bases. In DNA, the CDR3 is TGTGCCAGCAGCGTAACAGGGGGCACTTACGGGGAGCTGTTTTTT. Translated, it gives CASSVTGGTYGELFF. The complete variable domain, with remaining parts taken from reference TRBV9 and TRBJ2-2, reads DSGVTQTPKHLITATGQRVTLRCSPRSGDLSVYWYQQSLDQGLQFLIQYYNGEERAKGNILERFSAQQFPDLHSELNLSSLELGDSALYFCASSVTGGTYGELFFGEGSRLTVL.

In DNA, the CDR3 is TGTGCTAGTGGGCCTACAGGGTTAAACACTGAAGCTTTCTTT. Protein: CASGPTGLNTEAFF. The chain is built from TRBV12-5 and TRBJ1-1, with a tentative D call TRBD1 (6 bases). V dropped 6 bases and J dropped 2 bases, with 13 bases sitting between them. The CDR3 sequence is 14 residues long. Germline lookup yields CDR1 LGHNT and CDR2 FRNRAP.

V and J are TRBV27 and TRBJ2-5; possibly TRBD1 for D (5 bases). V lost 8 bases to trimming and J lost 2 bases, with 15 bases between them. The CDR3 contains 14 residues. Germline loops: CDR1 MNHEY, CDR2 SMNVEV (reference sequence). The DNA of the CDR3 is TGTGCCAGCCGCCCTTGGGGCGGACAAGAGACCCAGTACTTC. Residues: CASRPWGGQETQYF.

The rearrangement joins TRBV4-1 to TRBJ1-6, with a possible D match to TRBD1 (5 bases). Germline V CDR1 and CDR2: MGHRA, YSYEKL. The CDR3 is made up of 15 amino acids. V lost 3 bases to trimming and J lost 8 bases, with 14 bases between them. CDR3 sequence (DNA): TGCGCCAGCAGCCATTCCGGGACGGTCGATTCACCCCTCCACTTT. Translating it yields CASSHSGTVDSPLHF.

The chain joins TRBV29-1 to TRBJ2-1; the D gene is possibly TRBD1 (5 bases). Germline V CDR1 and CDR2: SQVTM, ANQGSEA. The CDR3 has 14 residues. Trimming shortened V by 6 bases and J by 4 bases, and 16 bases separated the two germline ends. The CDR3: CSVPVAQGYNEQFF. The DNA for the CDR3 is TGCAGCGTCCCCGTTGCCCAGGGATACAATGAGCAGTTCTTC.

The chain has TRBV29-1 and TRBJ1-2; D gene ambiguous. V lost 7 bases and J 4 bases, leaving 19 bases between the germline ends. There are 14 residues in the CDR3. The germline gives CDR1 SQVTM, CDR2 ANQGSEA. The CDR3 DNA follows: TGCAGCGCCGCCACGCCTAAACTGGGCTATGGCTACACCTTC. It yields the protein CSAATPKLGYGYTF.

This clonotype was picked up many times. The CDR3 loop is CASSQDGTGVSSEQFF. DNA of the CDR3: TGCGCCAGCAGCCAAGATGGGACAGGGGTTTCTAGTGAGCAGTTCTTC. V gene TRBV4-1 combines with J gene TRBJ2-1; the match to TRBD1 covers 10 bases. Losses at the gene ends were 0 bases for V and 9 bases for J; bases not matched to a gene: 8. The V gene's germline CDR1 is MGHRA and CDR2 YSYEKL. The CDR3 runs 16 residues.

As concerns this clonotype: Its ends do not fully match the called genes, so a read error is possible. The chain couples TRBV25-1 to TRBJ1-6; D uncertain. The CDR3 is 15 amino acids. CDR1 and CDR2 from the germline V gene are MGHDK and SYGVNS. CDR3: CASRDGPHPLSPPHF. In nucleotides, the CDR3 is TGTGCCAGCAGGGACGGACCCCACCCTTTATCACCCCCCCACTTT.

The chain combines TRBV7-3 with TRBJ2-1; the D gene is possibly TRBD1 (6 bases). V lost 5 bases and J 7 bases, leaving 18 bases between the germline ends. CDR3 length: 15 amino acids. CDR1 and CDR2 from the germline V gene are SGHTA and FQGTGA. The CDR3 reads CASSVIPGQENEQFF. The CDR3 DNA follows: TGTGCCAGCAGCGTAATTCCGGGACAAGAAAATGAGCAGTTCTTC. Full variable domain (remainder filled in from reference TRBV7-3 and TRBJ2-1): GAGVSQTPSNKVTEKGKYVELRCDPISGHTALYWYRQSLGQGPEFLIYFQGTGAADDSGLPNDRFFAVRPEGSVSTLKIQRTERGDSAVYLCASSVIPGQENEQFFGPGTRLTVL.

The table lists this clonotype with many counts. The chain is built from TRBV6-2 or TRBV6-3 and TRBJ2-5, with 7 bases fitting TRBD2. Germline CDR1 and CDR2: MNHEY and SVGEGT. Trimming removed 2 bases from V and 4 bases from J; junction bases left unmatched: 10. CDR3 length equals 16 residues. The CDR3 DNA sequence: TGTGCCAGCAGTTACGGCGGACTAGGCAAGGGAGAGACCCAGTACTTC. It encodes CASSYGGLGKGETQYF.

This clonotype was seen more than once but under ten times. The J gene is TRBJ1-5, the V gene TRBV6-6, with unresolved D. This CDR3 region has 14 residues. The V gene lost 5 bases and the J gene lost 4 bases, with 12 bases spanning the gap. Germline CDR1 is MNHNY and CDR2 is SVGAGI (reference sequence). The CDR3, as DNA: TGTGCCAGCAGTGACGGACGTTTAAATCAGCCCCAGCATTTT. Its translation: CASSDGRLNQPQHF.

The chain carries TRBV6-6 and TRBJ1-1, with D tentatively TRBD1 (5 bases). The CDR3 runs to 12 residues. The germline V gene encodes CDR1 MNHNY and CDR2 SVGAGI (reference sequence). Trimming took 6 bases from V and 8 from J, leaving 13 bases between them. DNA for the CDR3: TGTGCCAGCAGCTTTGGGACTGTAGAAGCTTTCTTT. It encodes CASSFGTVEAFF.

This clonotype was recorded at least ten times. The J gene is TRBJ2-5, the V gene TRBV29-1; D not certain. This CDR3 is 13 amino acids long. The germline gives CDR1 SQVTM, CDR2 ANQGSEA. The V end was cut by 3 bases, the J end by 5 bases, with 13 bases between. The CDR3 nucleotides are TGCAGCGTTGAGCGCGGCCCGAGGGAGACCCAGTACTTC. It specifies CSVERGPRETQYF.

The chain joins TRBV20-1 to TRBJ2-7; D is unclear. CDR1 and CDR2 (germline): DFQATT, SNEGSKA (reference sequence). The CDR3 is made up of 13 amino acids. The ends were cut back, 1 base at V and 0 bases at J, with 7 bases in the middle. In DNA form, the CDR3 reads TGCAGTGCTAGAGGTGCACACTCCTACGAGCAGTACTTC. Encoded protein: CSARGAHSYEQYF.

This clonotype was recorded a few times. The chain recombines TRBV6-2 or TRBV6-3 with TRBJ2-7; weak D call: TRBD2 (5 bases). In germline, CDR1 is MNHEY, CDR2 SVGEGT. The CDR3 is made up of 12 amino acids. The V end lost 5 bases, the J end lost 6 bases, and 11 bases lay between the germline ends. CDR3 nucleotides: TGTGCCAGCAGTCCGGCGGGCCTCGAGCAGTACTTC. Protein product: CASSPAGLEQYF.

This clonotype was found a few times. This sequence joins TRBV28 and TRBJ2-3; the D gene is possibly TRBD1 (6 bases). V lost 2 bases and J 5 bases, leaving 14 bases between the germline ends. In germline, CDR1 is MDHEN, CDR2 SYDVKM. The CDR3 totals 15 residues. The CDR3 DNA reads TGTGCCAGCAGTTTAATATCCAGGGGAAAAGATACGCAGTATTTT. This gives the protein CASSLISRGKDTQYF.

This clonotype was observed at least ten times. The chain employs TRBV12-3 or TRBV12-4 and TRBJ2-1; 8 bases are a match to TRBD2. This CDR3 region has 14 residues. V shed 8 bases and J 7 bases; nucleotides not matched to a gene: 10. CDR3 sequence (DNA): TGTGCCAGCGAACAATCGGGGGGGCCGAATGAGCAGTTCTTC. It encodes CASEQSGGPNEQFF.

This clonotype showed up just a few times. The CDR3 region has the DNA TGTGCCAGCAGTCGTGCCCCGGGACTAGCGGGAGATGAGCAGTACTTC. Translation: CASSRAPGLAGDEQYF. The chain has TRBV6-5 and TRBJ2-7; 14 bases line up with TRBD2. The V gene end was trimmed by 5 bases and the J gene end by 7 bases; junction bases not matched to a gene: 10. Germline V lookup: CDR1 MNHEY, CDR2 SVGAGI. The CDR3 spans 16 residues.

The chain carries TRBV20-1 and TRBJ2-7; 8 positions match TRBD2. Per the germline V gene, CDR1 is DFQATT and CDR2 is SNEGSKA (reference sequence). V lost 3 bases and J lost 5; bases outside the gene matches: 18. This CDR3 is 17 amino acids long. As DNA, the CDR3 is TGCAGTGCTAGCTACCCAAGCCCCGGGACTAGGGGCGACGAGCAGTACTTC. The encoded protein is CSASYPSPGTRGDEQYF.

This clonotype appeared a few times. The chain uses TRBV20-1 and TRBJ2-7; 7 bases map to TRBD2. With V trimmed by 0 bases and J by 8 bases, 16 bases remained unmatched. CDR3 length: 16 residues. From germline, CDR1 is DFQATT and CDR2 SNEGSKA (reference sequence). CDR3 DNA: TGCAGTGCTAGAGATCAAGCGGGGCAGTCCATACGACAGCAGTACTTC. The encoded protein is CSARDQAGQSIRQQYF.

This clonotype was counted between two and nine times. J is TRBJ1-4 and V is TRBV6-5; D possibly corresponds to TRBD1 (5 bases). Germline CDR1 is MNHEY and CDR2 is SVGAGI. This CDR3 is 13 amino acids long. The V end lost 10 bases, the J end lost 8 bases, and 17 bases lay between the germline ends. The CDR3 loop is CATSGTQREKLFF. CDR3 DNA sequence: TGTGCCACTTCCGGGACCCAGAGGGAAAAACTGTTTTTT.